Below, one T cell receptor beta chain is given with its context. Trimming took off 1 base at V and 1 base at J, with 5 bases between the two ends. Per the germline V gene, CDR1 is MGHDK and CDR2 is SYGVNS. The CDR3 sequence is 14 residues long. The repertoire was sequenced with immunoSEQ multiplex PCR; TCRdb's copy has only in-frame clones and lacks some. The repertoire holds 350,000 to 550,000 clones, with approximately 90% as singletons. Participant-reported clinical history was the basis for cohort assignment. These data originate in a study of blood T cell repertoires in COVID-19. Study in general: Samples representing acute and convalescent COVID-19 were sourced from the United States, Italy and Spain.

This receptor was identified in a man in his thirties or forties who had recovered from COVID-19. V and J are TRBV25-1 and TRBJ2-1; D remains ambiguous. Specimen: PBMCs or T cells enriched from blood (not recorded which). The CDR3, as DNA: TGTGCCAGCAGTGAATCCCAATCCTACAATGAGCAGTTCTTC. Translated: CASSESQSYNEQFF.